The 29 T cell receptor beta chains below come from one sample, sequenced in a study of early T cells in non-severe SARS-CoV-2 infection. One entry per CDR3 protein results from TCRdb running MiXCR on the 5' RACE reads. This sample yields 50,000 to 75,000 distinct CDR3 sequences, of which about 11% are seen a single time; over 1% belongs to the top ten. The sequences come from whole blood, collected at baseline. These receptor sequences come from an adult who was a healthcare worker with PCR-confirmed SARS-CoV-2 infection or an uninfected control (not recorded which). The donor label of this sample is uncertain.

This clonotype was seen more than once but under ten times. The gene calls are TRBV5-6 and TRBJ1-2; possibly TRBD1 for D (6 bases). This CDR3 is built from 14 residues. Germline V lookup: CDR1 SGHDT, CDR2 YYEEEE. V lost 0 bases and J 8 bases, leaving 14 bases between the germline ends. The CDR3 sequence: CASSLGTGLIGYTF. The CDR3 nucleotides are TGTGCCAGCAGCTTGGGAACAGGGCTGATAGGCTACACCTTC.

This chain uses TRBV5-8 with TRBJ1-6, with a possible D match to TRBD1 (6 bases). The CDR3 has 15 amino acids. V lost 0 bases and J 7 bases, leaving 11 bases between the germline ends. Germline loops: CDR1 SGHTS, CDR2 YDEGEE. CDR3 in DNA: TGTGCCAGCAGCTTGGTTCAGGGGTACAATTCACCCCTCCACTTT. It is translated as CASSLVQGYNSPLHF.

There are many counts of this clonotype. CDR3 amino acids: CASSPIGTNYNEQFF. DNA for the CDR3: TGTGCCAGCAGCCCCATCGGGACTAACTACAATGAGCAGTTCTTC. The J gene is TRBJ2-1, the V gene TRBV7-3, with TRBD2 identical over 7 bases. This CDR3 spans 15 amino acids. Germline CDR1 SGHTA, CDR2 FQGTGA. The junction had 7 bases not matched to a gene; V was cut back by 5 bases and J by 3 bases.

This clonotype was counted only a few times. The J gene is TRBJ1-1, the V gene TRBV20-1; D may be TRBD1 (5 bases). V dropped 5 bases and J dropped 0 bases, with 10 bases sitting between them. Per the germline V gene, CDR1 is DFQATT and CDR2 is SNEGSKA (reference sequence). This CDR3 is 13 amino acids long. The CDR3 DNA sequence: TGCAGTGCTCAGAAACAGGTGAACACTGAAGCTTTCTTT. As protein: CSAQKQVNTEAFF.

There are a few counts of this clonotype. The chain recombines TRBV2 with TRBJ2-2, with 8 bases aligning to TRBD2. CDR3 length: 14 residues. The germline CDR1 and CDR2 sequences are SNHLY and FYNNEI. With V trimmed by 11 bases and J by 2 bases, 7 bases remained unmatched. CDR3 residues: CAGTGTRNTGELFF. The CDR3 DNA reads TGTGCCGGGACCGGGACTAGAAACACCGGGGAGCTGTTTTTT.

V and J are TRBV30 and TRBJ2-7; 14 bases match TRBD2. Germline V CDR1 and CDR2: GTSNPN, SVGIG (reference sequence). The CDR3 totals 15 residues. Trimming took 3 bases from V and 2 from J; bases not matched to a gene: 3. The CDR3 nucleotides read TGTGCCTGGAGGGGGACTAGCGGGGGAACCTACGAGCAGTACGTC. This codes for CAWRGTSGGTYEQYV.

This clonotype has just a few counts. This chain connects TRBV28 to TRBJ1-5; D unresolved. The V gene's germline CDR1 is MDHEN and CDR2 SYDVKM. V lost 5 bases to trimming and J lost 0 bases, with 17 bases between them. CDR3 length equals 17 residues. CDR3 amino acids: CASSRGLRESSNQPQHF. The CDR3 DNA follows: TGTGCCAGCAGTCGAGGGTTGAGAGAATCTAGCAATCAGCCCCAGCATTTT.

The chain is built from TRBV28 and TRBJ2-5; no clear D gene. Germline CDR1 MDHEN, CDR2 SYDVKM. The CDR3 loop spans 10 amino acids. The V and J ends lost 8 bases and 6 bases respectively, with 7 bases between them. CDR3 DNA sequence: TGTGCCAGCGGATTGAAGACCCAGTACTTC. It codes for CASGLKTQYF.

This clonotype was counted a few times. The rearrangement uses TRBV10-3 and TRBJ2-1; D may be TRBD1 (7 bases). The CDR3 is 18 amino acids. From germline, CDR1 is ENHRY and CDR2 SYGVKD. V was clipped by 0 bases and J by 0 bases, with 15 bases between them. The CDR3 spells CAISESPGGSSSYNEQFF. CDR3 in DNA: TGTGCCATCAGTGAGTCCCCAGGGGGGTCGAGCTCCTACAATGAGCAGTTCTTC.

This clonotype was found many times. The J gene is TRBJ2-7, the V gene TRBV27; D tentatively fits TRBD1 or TRBD2 (5 bases each). CDR1 and CDR2 (germline): MNHEY, SMNVEV (reference sequence). Trimming shortened V by 6 bases and J by 5 bases, and 14 bases separated the two germline ends. The CDR3 spans 13 residues. The CDR3 nucleotides are TGTGCCAGCAGAGGGGCCAGCGGCCACGAGCAGTACGTC. Amino acid sequence: CASRGASGHEQYV.

The CDR3 nucleotides are TGTGCCAGTAGGACCTACCAGGGAATCACAGATACGCAGTATTTT. It translates to CASRTYQGITDTQYF. The J gene is TRBJ2-3, the V gene TRBV19, with a weak D call TRBD1 (5 bases). Trimming removed 6 bases from V and 2 bases from J, with 15 bases in between. Germline-derived CDR1 and CDR2 are LNHDA and SQIVND (reference sequence). The CDR3 length is 15 residues.

This chain connects TRBV7-2 to TRBJ1-2, with D hard to call. CDR1 is SGHTA, CDR2 FQGNSA, per germline. The CDR3 runs 14 residues. V gave up 1 base and J gave up 4 bases, with 10 bases separating them. The DNA for the CDR3 is TGTGCCAGCAGCTTAGGCGGTCAGTCCTATGGCTACACCTTC. Translating gives CASSLGGQSYGYTF.

The chain combines TRBV5-1 with TRBJ1-2; 7 bases map to TRBD1. V was pared by 3 bases and J by 2 bases, with 16 bases of the junction left unmatched. In germline, CDR1 is SGHRS, CDR2 YFSETQ. This CDR3 is 18 amino acids long. The CDR3 DNA sequence: TGCGCCAGCAGCTCCTACTCGACGACAGGGAGGACGAACTATGGCTACACCTTC. Its protein product is CASSSYSTTGRTNYGYTF.

This clonotype was seen a handful of times. Compared with germline, one end of the junction differs, possibly owing to a read error. The chain recombines TRBV7-3 with TRBJ1-2; 9 bases agree with TRBD1. Germline CDR1 and CDR2: SGHTA and FQGTGA. CDR3 length: 15 amino acids. CDR3 nucleotides: TGTGCCAGCAGCCTAACAGGGGGCGATGGCTATGGCTACACCTTC. It translates to CASSLTGGDGYGYTF. Using reference TRBV7-3 and TRBJ1-2 for the parts outside the CDR3, the full variable domain is GAGVSQTPSNKVTEKGKYVELRCDPISGHTALYWYRQSLGQGPEFLIYFQGTGAADDSGLPNDRFFAVRPEGSVSTLKIQRTERGDSAVYLCASSLTGGDGYGYTFGSGTRLTVV.

This clonotype was seen ten or more times. The V gene is TRBV24-1, the J gene TRBJ1-1; tentatively, D is TRBD1 (6 bases). The CDR3 has 18 amino acids. V was cut by 7 bases and J by 1 base, with 24 bases left in between. The germline V gene encodes CDR1 KGHDR and CDR2 SFDVKD. The CDR3 DNA reads TGTGCCACCAGACGAGAAATGGACAGTCGCATCGCGAACACTGAAGCTTTCTTT. Translated, it gives CATRREMDSRIANTEAFF.

This clonotype was recorded many times. This rearrangement joins TRBV18 to TRBJ2-3, with D maybe TRBD2 (6 bases). The germline V and J ends were trimmed by 4 bases and 3 bases, with 8 bases remaining between them. Germline lookup yields CDR1 KGHSH and CDR2 LQKENI. CDR3 length: 13 residues. The CDR3 coding sequence is TGTGCCAGCTCACGGGACTTTACAGATACGCAGTATTTT. It is translated as CASSRDFTDTQYF.

This clonotype was counted between two and nine times. The chain has TRBV7-6 and TRBJ2-3; D is unclear. Germline assignment: CDR1 SGHVS and CDR2 FNYEAQ. This CDR3 has 12 amino acids. The V and J ends lost 5 bases and 6 bases respectively, with 9 bases between them. The CDR3 sequence is CASSTGSDTQYF. The CDR3 nucleotides read TGTGCCAGCAGCACCGGTTCGGATACGCAGTATTTT.

This clonotype was seen only a few times. This chain links TRBV9 with TRBJ2-1, with 10 bases aligning to TRBD1. The V gene end was trimmed by 4 bases and the J gene end by 2 bases; junction bases not matched to a gene: 9. Per germline, CDR1 SGDLS and CDR2 YYNGEE. There are 17 residues in the CDR3. The CDR3: CASSPRTGGGPYNEQFF. CDR3 nucleotides: TGTGCCAGCAGCCCCCGGACAGGGGGGGGCCCCTACAATGAGCAGTTCTTC.

This clonotype was observed many times. The gene calls are TRBV27 and TRBJ2-1, with 8 bases that match TRBD2. Germline CDR1 MNHEY, CDR2 SMNVEV (reference sequence). V was clipped by 6 bases and J by 4 bases; unmatched bases: 8. There are 15 residues in the CDR3. The CDR3: CASRNSGALYNEQFF. The CDR3 coding sequence is TGTGCCAGCAGAAATAGCGGGGCCCTATACAATGAGCAGTTCTTC.

This clonotype was picked up many times. The rearrangement joins TRBV3-1 to TRBJ1-2; the D is unclear. V was clipped by 4 bases and J by 4 bases, with 10 bases between them. The CDR3 length is 13 residues. Per germline, CDR1 LGHDT and CDR2 YNNKEL (reference sequence). Here the CDR3 DNA reads TGTGCCAGCAGCCCGGACGGACTCTATGGCTACACCTTC. Residues: CASSPDGLYGYTF.

The V call is TRBV4-1, the J call TRBJ1-2; unclear D gene. With 1 base removed from V and 0 bases from J, the gap between germline ends came to 9 bases. The germline CDR1 and CDR2 sequences are MGHRA and YSYEKL. This CDR3 is built from 15 residues. CDR3 sequence (DNA): TGCGCCAGCAGCCAAGGTCGCGTTTCTAACTATGGCTACACCTTC. It translates to CASSQGRVSNYGYTF.

This clonotype has more than one count but fewer than ten. The rearrangement links TRBV20-1 to TRBJ2-3, with TRBD2 identical over 10 bases. CDR1 is DFQATT and CDR2 is SNEGSKA in the germline V gene (reference sequence). This CDR3 contains 15 residues. Trimming took 5 bases from V and 2 from J; bases not matched to a gene: 7. This CDR3 reads CSAFRTSGYTDTQYF. CDR3 DNA sequence: TGCAGTGCTTTTCGGACTAGCGGATACACAGATACGCAGTATTTT.

The chain is built from TRBV21-1 and TRBJ2-7; TRBD1, as called in the table, went unchecked against the DNA. TRBV21-1 is tagged as a pseudogene. The CDR3 consists of 18 residues. DNA of the CDR3: TGTGCCAGCAGCAAAGTACCGAAAGGACAGGGGGACTCCTACGAGCAGTACGTC. Amino acids: CASSKVPKGQGDSYEQYV.

This clonotype was detected a few times. The J gene is TRBJ2-1, the V gene TRBV2; 8 bases agree with TRBD1. Germline CDR1 reads SNHLY; CDR2 reads FYNNEI. Trimming cost V 10 bases and J 0 bases; bases outside gene matches: 5. The CDR3 covers 14 residues. This chain's CDR3 is CATRQGSSYNEQFF. CDR3 DNA: TGTGCCACCCGACAGGGGAGCTCCTACAATGAGCAGTTCTTC.

This clonotype was recorded many times. The chain has TRBV29-1 and TRBJ2-3, with TRBD2 identical over 12 bases. Germline V gene sequence: CDR1 SQVTM, CDR2 ANQGSEA. V shed 2 bases, J shed 2 bases, and the junction held 5 bases outside the gene matches. CDR3 length: 16 amino acids. The CDR3, as DNA: TGCAGCGTTGAAAGGACTAGCGGGGTGTACACAGATACGCAGTATTTT. Encoded protein: CSVERTSGVYTDTQYF.

In this sample, this clonotype turned up many times. This sequence joins TRBV7-6 and TRBJ2-1; 8 bases fit TRBD2. The CDR3 runs 16 residues. Germline V gene data show CDR1 as SGHVS and CDR2 as FNYEAQ. The J segment lost 3 bases and the V segment lost 5 bases, leaving 9 bases of the junction unmatched. CDR3 sequence reads: CASSLLGLGNYNEQFF. CDR3 bases: TGTGCCAGCAGCCTCCTGGGACTAGGGAACTACAATGAGCAGTTCTTC.

This clonotype has just a few counts. The V gene is TRBV25-1, the J gene TRBJ2-7, with D possibly being TRBD2 (5 bases). This CDR3 has 15 amino acids. Germline CDR1 is MGHDK and CDR2 is SYGVNS. V dropped 1 base and J dropped 2 bases, with 12 bases sitting between them. The CDR3 nucleotides are TGTGCCAGCAGTGAATTCCCGGCGCGGGCCTACGAGCAGTACGTC. It specifies CASSEFPARAYEQYV.

The chain combines TRBV5-1 with TRBJ2-3; D is unresolved. CDR3 size: 15 residues. Germline lookup yields CDR1 SGHRS and CDR2 YFSETQ. V was cut by 0 bases and J by 4 bases, with 12 bases left in between. As DNA, the CDR3 is TGCGCCAGCAGCTTGGATTTTAGTCCCTCAGATACGCAGTATTTT. This sequence encodes CASSLDFSPSDTQYF. Full variable domain (outside the CDR3, taken from reference TRBV5-1 and TRBJ2-3): KAGVTQTPRYLIKTRGQQVTLSCSPISGHRSVSWYQQTPGQGLQFLFEYFSETQRNKGNFPGRFSGRQFSNSRSEMNVSTLELGDSALYLCASSLDFSPSDTQYFGPGTRLTVL.

The chain couples TRBV11-2 to TRBJ2-2; possibly TRBD2 for D (6 bases). The length of the CDR3 is 14 residues. Germline values: CDR1 SGHAT, CDR2 FQNNGV. V lost 2 bases and J lost 4, with 8 bases in between. This CDR3 reads CASSLRDSTGELFF. DNA for the CDR3: TGTGCCAGCAGCTTAAGGGACTCCACCGGGGAGCTGTTTTTT.